The 24 T cell receptor beta chains reported below all come from one sample, sequenced in a study of blood T cell repertoires in COVID-19. Sequencing was performed with immunoSEQ multiplex PCR; in TCRdb, only in-frame clones are kept and a portion is missing. The sample yields under 150,000 clones, approximately 80% seen once. Input material: peripheral blood. The receptors stem from a human donor in a cohort sampled during active COVID-19.

This chain links TRBV24-1 with TRBJ2-2; 9 nucleotides line up with TRBD2. Germline assignment: CDR1 KGHDR and CDR2 SFDVKD. After removal of 7 bases from V and 6 bases from J, the junction contained 11 bases not matched to a gene. The CDR3 consists of 16 residues. CDR3 DNA: TGTGCCACCAGCGTCGGGGGGCGGGGGGGCGCCGGGGAGCTGTTTTTT. Residues: CATSVGGRGGAGELFF.

This clone is a singleton in its sample. This chain joins TRBV9 and TRBJ1-1; D is ambiguous. This CDR3 contains 13 residues. Germline V gene data show CDR1 as SGDLS and CDR2 as YYNGEE. Deletions cut 2 bases from V and 1 base from J, with 6 bases between. The CDR3, as DNA: TGTGCCAGCAGCGTCGCCGGGAACACTGAAGCTTTCTTT. Protein sequence: CASSVAGNTEAFF.

This clone was recorded once. The chain is built from TRBV28 and TRBJ1-3, with 8 bases matching TRBD1. Germline assignment: CDR1 MDHEN and CDR2 SYDVKM. V lost 6 bases and J lost 3; bases outside the gene matches: 7. The CDR3 length is 15 residues. CDR3 loop: CASSSDREHGNTIYF. The CDR3 DNA is TGTGCCAGCAGCTCGGACAGGGAACATGGAAACACCATATATTTT.

The chain joins TRBV11-3 to TRBJ2-1, with D perhaps matching TRBD2 (6 bases). The CDR3 consists of 13 residues. Trimming removed 3 bases from V and 9 bases from J, with 12 bases in between. Per germline, CDR1 SGHNT and CDR2 YENEEA. CDR3 coding DNA: TGTGCCAGCAGCTTTACGGGGACTGGTGAGCAGTTCTTC. This gives the protein CASSFTGTGEQFF.

CDR3 residues: CASSLRASGGGTDTQYF. CDR3 coding DNA: TGCGCCAGCAGCTTGAGGGCTAGCGGGGGTGGGACAGATACGCAGTATTTT. The chain combines TRBV5-1 with TRBJ2-3; 10 positions agree with TRBD2. Unmatched junction bases numbered 8, after V lost 1 base and J lost 3 bases. The CDR3 extends over 17 amino acids. Germline V lookup: CDR1 SGHRS, CDR2 YFSETQ.

This clone came up once. The gene calls are TRBV6-6 and TRBJ2-3; TRBD2 aligns across 9 bases. The V gene end was trimmed by 5 bases and the J gene end by 1 base; junction bases not matched to a gene: 4. Per the germline V gene, CDR1 is MNHNY and CDR2 is SVGAGI (reference sequence). The CDR3 spans 15 residues. CDR3 nucleotides: TGTGCCAGCAGTCCCCCTAGCGGGGGCACAGATACGCAGTATTTT. This translates into CASSPPSGGTDTQYF.

This rearrangement joins TRBV18 to TRBJ2-2; D is perhaps TRBD2 (6 bases). Trimming shortened V by 2 bases and J by 4 bases, and 8 bases separated the two germline ends. The CDR3 is made up of 14 amino acids. CDR1 is KGHSH and CDR2 is LQKENI in the germline V gene. This CDR3 is CASSPRGGTGELFF. CDR3 sequence (DNA): TGTGCCAGCTCACCAAGGGGAGGCACCGGGGAGCTGTTTTTT.

This clone has just a few counts. The chain employs TRBV30 and TRBJ1-1, with D possibly matching TRBD1 (5 bases). Trimming removed 0 bases from V and 1 base from J, with 9 bases in between. CDR1 GTSNPN and CDR2 SVGIG come from the germline V gene (reference sequence). CDR3 size: 14 residues. CDR3 sequence reads: CAWSVAQGNTEAFF. The DNA of the CDR3 is TGTGCCTGGAGTGTAGCCCAGGGGAACACTGAAGCTTTCTTT.

V is TRBV7-9 and J is TRBJ2-5, with D unclear. The CDR3 is 16 residues long. V lost 1 base, J lost 1 base, and 13 bases lay in between. CDR1 SEHNR and CDR2 FQNEAQ come from the germline V gene (reference sequence). Here the CDR3 reads CASSLGPQDIQETQYF. Written as DNA, the CDR3 is TGTGCCAGCAGCTTAGGGCCCCAAGACATCCAAGAGACCCAGTACTTC.

The rearrangement joins TRBV3-1 (or the pseudogene TRBV3-2) to TRBJ2-1; a weak D match, TRBD1 (6 bases). Germline lookup yields CDR1 LGHDT and CDR2 YNNKEL (reference sequence). Trimming stripped 0 bases from V and 9 bases from J, with 18 bases between. The CDR3 is 16 amino acids. This CDR3 is CASSQDWAGVDGEQFF. The CDR3 DNA reads TGTGCCAGCAGCCAAGATTGGGCAGGGGTTGACGGTGAGCAGTTCTTC.

The rearrangement uses TRBV28 and TRBJ2-3, with TRBD2 matching 10 bases. V dropped 2 bases and J dropped 5; count of bases not matched to a gene: 10. CDR3 size: 17 residues. From germline, CDR1 is MDHEN and CDR2 SYDVKM. CDR3 sequence (DNA): TGTGCCAGCAGTTTAGGTCTAGCGGGGGTGAACAGAGATACGCAGTATTTT. Its translation is CASSLGLAGVNRDTQYF.

The CDR3 sequence is CASSAGLTYEQYF. The CDR3, as DNA: TGTGCCAGTAGCGCAGGGCTAACCTACGAGCAGTACTTC. This chain links TRBV19 with TRBJ2-7; tentatively, D is TRBD1 (5 bases). Trimming took off 6 bases at V and 2 bases at J, with 11 bases between the two ends. Germline loops: CDR1 LNHDA, CDR2 SQIVND (reference sequence). The CDR3 runs 13 residues.

The rearrangement links TRBV12-5 to TRBJ1-4, with 9 bases aligning to TRBD1. With 5 bases clipped from V and 8 bases from J, the junction kept 6 bases outside the gene matches. In germline, CDR1 is LGHNT, CDR2 FRNRAP. This CDR3 has 14 residues. CDR3 nucleotide sequence: TGTGCTAGTGGTCCGGGACAGGGTAGGGAAAAACTGTTTTTT. This encodes CASGPGQGREKLFF.

This chain links TRBV19 with TRBJ1-5; 7 nucleotides match TRBD1. The CDR3 is 16 amino acids. CDR1 LNHDA and CDR2 SQIVND come from the germline V gene (reference sequence). The ends lost 4 bases at V and 8 bases at J; junction bases unmatched: 14. The chain's CDR3 is CASSTPGTVSTEPQHF. Written as DNA, the CDR3 is TGTGCCAGTAGTACTCCCGGGACAGTGTCGACGGAGCCCCAGCATTTT.

The CDR3 DNA sequence: TGTGCCAGCAGCACCTGGGCCCGGGGGAACACTGAAGCTTTCTTT. Its protein is CASSTWARGNTEAFF. V is TRBV7-8 and J is TRBJ1-1, with no clear D. The CDR3 totals 15 residues. CDR1 and CDR2 from the germline V gene are SGHVS and FQNEAQ. V lost 5 bases and J lost 1, with 14 bases in between.

This chain joins TRBV9 and TRBJ2-4; maybe TRBD1 (5 bases). The CDR3 totals 12 residues. Per the germline V gene, CDR1 is SGDLS and CDR2 is YYNGEE. The ends were cut back, 3 bases at V and 10 bases at J, with 11 bases in the middle. This CDR3 reads CASSGRVGIQYF. The DNA for the CDR3 is TGTGCCAGCAGCGGCAGGGTTGGTATTCAGTACTTC.

The CDR3 DNA sequence: TGTGCCAGCAGCTTATATTCGGTCGGGGAGCTGTTTTTT. The encoded protein is CASSLYSVGELFF. V and J are TRBV11-3 and TRBJ2-2; D gene ambiguous. V was shortened by 2 bases and J by 7 bases, with 8 bases between the two germline ends. Germline CDR1 is SGHNT and CDR2 is YENEEA. The CDR3 has 13 residues.

V and J are TRBV4-1 and TRBJ2-2; 8 nucleotides agree with TRBD1. The CDR3 runs to 16 residues. Per the germline V gene, CDR1 is MGHRA and CDR2 is YSYEKL. V shed 1 base, J shed 4 bases, and the junction held 5 bases outside the gene matches. CDR3 sequence: CASSQADRGGTGELFF. The CDR3 nucleotides read TGCGCCAGCAGCCAAGCAGACAGGGGAGGCACCGGGGAGCTGTTTTTT.

The V and J genes are TRBV5-1 and TRBJ2-7; TRBD2 matches at 9 bases. The CDR3 is made up of 15 amino acids. Germline V lookup: CDR1 SGHRS, CDR2 YFSETQ. The J segment lost 1 base and the V segment lost 3 bases, leaving 5 bases of the junction unmatched. In DNA form, the CDR3 reads TGCGCCAGCAGCTGGGGCAGCGGGGGGTCCTACGAGCAGTACTTC. This encodes CASSWGSGGSYEQYF.

This clone was observed a handful of times. V gene TRBV19 combines with J gene TRBJ1-1; perhaps TRBD1 as D (5 bases). V was clipped by 1 base and J by 11 bases, with 11 bases between them. Germline-derived CDR1 and CDR2 are LNHDA and SQIVND (reference sequence). The CDR3 contains 12 residues. CDR3: CASSIGGLGAFF. The DNA of the CDR3 is TGTGCCAGTAGTATAGGGGGCCTTGGGGCTTTCTTT. The variable domain in full, completed from reference TRBV19 and TRBJ1-1, reads DGGITQSPKYLFRKEGQNVTLSCEQNLNHDAMYWYRQDPGQGLRLIYYSQIVNDFQKGDIAEGYSVSREKKESFPLTVTSAQKNPTAFYLCASSIGGLGAFFGQGTRLTVV.

The chain couples TRBV10-3 to TRBJ1-3; D possibly corresponds to TRBD1 (5 bases). The germline V and J ends were trimmed by 3 bases and 0 bases, with 9 bases remaining between them. The CDR3 runs 15 residues. Germline CDR1 is ENHRY and CDR2 is SYGVKD. The CDR3 loop is CAISDGGSSGNTIYF. The CDR3 bases are TGTGCCATCAGTGATGGGGGGAGCTCTGGAAACACCATATATTTT.

This clone was detected only once. The chain recombines TRBV18 with TRBJ1-2; TRBD1 might be the D (5 bases). The germline CDR1 and CDR2 sequences are KGHSH and LQKENI. This CDR3 comprises 14 residues. The germline V and J ends were trimmed by 2 bases and 4 bases, with 11 bases remaining between them. The DNA for the CDR3 is TGTGCCAGCTCACCAGGGGGGGATCTCTATGGCTACACCTTC. This translates into CASSPGGDLYGYTF.

The chain carries TRBV6-2 or TRBV6-3 and TRBJ1-5; D might be TRBD1 (5 bases). The CDR3 is made up of 15 amino acids. V was pared by 2 bases and J by 4 bases, with 12 bases between. CDR1 is MNHEY, CDR2 SVGEGT, per germline. The CDR3 DNA reads TGTGCCAGCAGTTACCGGGGGGAGGGGAATCAGCCCCAGCATTTT. This translates into CASSYRGEGNQPQHF.

The rearrangement links TRBV6-5 to TRBJ1-1, with D uncertain. Germline V gene sequence: CDR1 MNHEY, CDR2 SVGAGI. Trimming cost V 5 bases and J 5 bases, with 9 bases left between them. CDR3 size: 12 residues. The CDR3 region is CASSTLKTEAFF. The CDR3 nucleotides are TGTGCCAGCAGTACCCTAAAGACTGAAGCTTTCTTT.